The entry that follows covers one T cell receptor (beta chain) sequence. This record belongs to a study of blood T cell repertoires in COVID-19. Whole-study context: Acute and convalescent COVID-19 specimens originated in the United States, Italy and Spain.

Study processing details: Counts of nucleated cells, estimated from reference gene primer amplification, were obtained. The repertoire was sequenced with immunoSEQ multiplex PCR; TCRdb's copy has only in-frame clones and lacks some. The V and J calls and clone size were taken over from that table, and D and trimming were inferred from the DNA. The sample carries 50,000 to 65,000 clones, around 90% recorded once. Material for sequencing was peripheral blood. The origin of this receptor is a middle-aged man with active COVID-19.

The CDR3 loop reads CASSPGTLVNTIYF. For the CDR3, the DNA is TGTGCCAGCAGCCCCGGGACACTGGTAAACACCATATATTTT. This chain connects TRBV3-1 (or the pseudogene TRBV3-2) to TRBJ1-3; possibly TRBD1 for D (6 bases). The V end was cut by 4 bases, the J end by 6 bases, with 13 bases between. CDR1 and CDR2 from the germline V gene are LGHDT and YNNKEL (reference sequence). The CDR3 covers 14 residues.